This is a list of T cell receptor beta chains from one sample in a study of blood T cell repertoires in COVID-19. The data were produced by immunoSEQ multiplex PCR, yet TCRdb's version contains in-frame clones alone and is incomplete. The profile covers fewer than 200,000 clones, with approximately 80% appearing a single time and 1.5% to 1.7% taken by the ten largest. The specimen was peripheral blood. The receptors were sampled from a human donor in a cohort sampled during active COVID-19. Both conserved end residues are part of each CDR3. A D gene is named only where the DNA matches it firmly. Size values are once, few and many counts, or a class for expanded clones, and some rows have none.

TRBJ2-7	.	TRBV7-3	.	15	CASSLSGGGNYEQYF	TGTGCCAGCAGCTTATCTGGAGGGGGCAACTACGAGCAGTACTTC
TRBJ1-2	.	TRBV28	.	11	CASKWGGGYTF	TGTGCCAGCAAATGGGGGGGTGGCTACACCTTC
TRBJ2-1	TRBD2	TRBV5-4	.	17	CASSSGLLSGGAHEQFF	TGTGCCAGCAGCTCCGGCCTTCTTAGCGGGGGGGCCCATGAGCAGTTCTTC
TRBJ1-5	.	TRBV28	once	17	CAIKGPPYRASNQPQHF	TGTGCCATCAAAGGTCCCCCATACAGGGCGAGCAATCAGCCCCAGCATTTT
TRBJ1-2	TRBD1	TRBV19	.	14	CAKPGQGESGGYTF	TGTGCCAAACCGGGACAGGGTGAGTCGGGCGGCTACACCTTC
TRBJ2-7	TRBD2	TRBV6-5	.	12	CASWGLAGEQYF	TGTGCCAGCTGGGGACTAGCGGGTGAGCAGTACTTC
TRBJ1-2	.	TRBV12-3/TRBV12-4	.	12	CASSSTGPGYTF	TGTGCCAGCAGTAGCACAGGGCCCGGCTACACCTTC
TRBJ1-1	.	TRBV10-1	.	13	CASSESSRNEAFF	TGCGCCAGCAGTGAGTCGAGTCGCAATGAAGCTTTCTTT
TRBJ2-3	.	TRBV5-6	.	16	CASNPLQGSAVDTQYF	TGTGCCAGCAACCCATTACAGGGCTCCGCAGTAGATACGCAGTATTTT
TRBJ2-7	.	TRBV29-1	.	13	CSVERDSSYEQYF	TGCAGCGTTGAGAGAGACAGCTCCTACGAGCAGTACTTC
TRBJ1-4	.	TRBV18	.	16	CASSRQEAGPNEKLFF	TGTGCCAGCTCGCGCCAAGAAGCAGGGCCTAATGAAAAACTGTTTTTT
TRBJ1-5	TRBD1	TRBV10-2	.	17	CASSGPRGLGSNQPQHF	TGCGCCAGCAGTGGTCCCAGGGGGCTCGGGAGCAATCAGCCCCAGCATTTT
TRBJ2-7	TRBD1	TRBV18	.	15	CASSITQGNSYEQYF	TGTGCCAGCTCTATCACACAGGGGAACTCCTACGAGCAGTACTTC
TRBJ1-2	.	TRBV6-2/TRBV6-3	.	15	CASSYLDIPNYGYTF	TGTGCCAGCAGTTACTTGGACATTCCCAACTATGGCTACACCTTC
TRBJ1-1	TRBD1	TRBV10-1	.	13	CASRTGVGTEAFF	TGCGCCAGCAGGACAGGGGTGGGCACTGAAGCTTTCTTT
TRBJ1-5	TRBD1	TRBV7-8	few	15	CASSFDRVSNQPQHF	TGTGCCAGCAGCTTTGACAGGGTTAGCAATCAGCCCCAGCATTTT
TRBJ2-3	.	TRBV10-1	.	12	CASSESYGTQYF	TGCGCCAGCAGTGAGTCTTACGGTACGCAGTATTTT
TRBJ2-6	TRBD2	TRBV6-5	.	15	CASSREGGGANVLTF	TGTGCCAGCAGTCGGGAGGGTGGCGGGGCCAACGTCCTGACTTTC
TRBJ1-2	TRBD1	TRBV5-1	.	14	CASSSQGPGDGYTF	TGCGCCAGCAGCTCACAGGGGCCCGGGGATGGCTACACCTTC
TRBJ1-2	.	TRBV6-5	.	16	CASSYSSGSLHYGYTF	TGTGCCAGCAGTTACTCGAGCGGAAGCCTCCACTATGGCTACACCTTC
TRBJ1-2	TRBD1	TRBV6-5	once	15	CASSYSAGGLYGYTF	TGTGCCAGCAGTTACTCGGCAGGGGGCCTCTATGGCTACACCTTC
TRBJ2-7	.	TRBV7-9	.	13	CASSLGGTYEQYF	TGTGCCAGCAGCTTAGGCGGGACCTACGAGCAGTACTTC
TRBJ2-3	.	TRBV13	.	14	CASSLPGLTDTQYF	TGTGCCAGCAGCTTACCCGGACTCACAGATACGCAGTATTTT
TRBJ1-1	TRBD1	TRBV7-3	.	15	CASSPRQGALTEAFF	TGTGCCAGCAGCCCTCGACAGGGGGCGCTAACTGAAGCTTTCTTT
TRBJ2-1	.	TRBV19	.	17	CASPPPGGPGPKDEQFF	TGTGCCAGTCCCCCCCCAGGAGGACCCGGCCCCAAGGATGAGCAGTTCTTC
TRBJ2-7	TRBD1	TRBV29-1	.	16	CSVEAGGQGTVYEQYF	TGCAGCGTTGAGGCCGGGGGACAGGGTACGGTCTACGAGCAGTACTTC
TRBJ1-2	TRBD1	TRBV19	.	14	CASSRRDRIHGYTF	TGTGCCAGTAGCCGCCGGGACAGGATCCACGGCTACACCTTC
TRBJ1-4	.	TRBV5-1	.	14	CASSNTVTNEKLFF	TGCGCCAGCAGCAATACAGTAACTAATGAAAAACTGTTTTTT
TRBJ1-1	TRBD1	TRBV10-1	.	15	CASSERTGGKGEAFF	TGCGCCAGCAGTGAGAGGACAGGGGGCAAAGGAGAAGCTTTCTTT
TRBJ2-7	.	TRBV9	.	12	CASAGANYEQYF	TGTGCCAGCGCGGGGGCTAACTACGAGCAGTACTTC
TRBJ2-7	TRBD1	TRBV6-5	once	13	CASRRQGAGEQYF	TGTGCCAGCAGACGCCAGGGGGCGGGTGAGCAGTACTTC
TRBJ1-4	TRBD1	TRBV5-4	.	18	CASSLLDRGQETNEKLFF	TGTGCCAGCAGCCTCCTTGACAGGGGGCAGGAGACTAATGAAAAACTGTTTTTT
TRBJ1-2	TRBD1	TRBV4-3	.	15	CASSQAGTGSYGYTF	TGCGCCAGCAGCCAGGCCGGGACAGGGTCCTATGGCTACACCTTC
TRBJ1-5	.	TRBV7-2	.	15	CASSFARSSNQPQHF	TGTGCCAGCAGCTTCGCGAGGAGTAGCAATCAGCCCCAGCATTTT
TRBJ2-2	.	TRBV27	.	15	CASSSSRDNVQRLFF	TGTGCCAGCAGTTCGTCCCGGGACAACGTCCAGCGGCTGTTTTTT
TRBJ1-1	.	TRBV9	once	14	CASSSQGSRTEAFF	TGTGCCAGCAGCTCCCAGGGGTCCCGCACTGAAGCTTTCTTT
TRBJ1-1	.	TRBV4-1	once	19	CASSQEGGVNRARDTEAFF	TGCGCCAGCAGCCAAGAGGGGGGGGTAAACAGGGCGCGGGACACTGAAGCTTTCTTT
TRBJ1-2	.	TRBV10-3	.	14	CAISVNPGNYGYTF	TGTGCCATCAGTGTGAACCCGGGTAACTATGGCTACACCTTC
TRBJ1-6	TRBD1	TRBV19	once	16	CASSPGGRGHNSPLHF	TGTGCCAGTAGTCCAGGAGGCAGGGGGCATAATTCACCCCTCCACTTT
TRBJ2-5	.	TRBV5-4	.	16	CASSPGQQGRQETQYF	TGTGCCAGCAGCCCGGGTCAACAGGGGAGGCAAGAGACCCAGTACTTC
TRBJ2-6	.	TRBV6-2/TRBV6-3	.	16	CASSYMGRSGANVLTF	TGTGCCAGCAGTTATATGGGGAGGTCTGGGGCCAACGTCCTGACTTTC
TRBJ2-1	TRBD2	TRBV24-1	.	16	CATSGLALSSYNEQFF	TGTGCCACCTCGGGACTAGCGTTGAGCTCCTACAATGAGCAGTTCTTC
TRBJ2-3	TRBD1	TRBV20-1	.	14	CSASGQGTTDTQYF	TGCAGTGCCAGTGGACAGGGTACCACAGATACGCAGTATTTT
TRBJ2-7	TRBD2	TRBV18	.	16	CASSPSTAGSSYEQYF	TGTGCCAGCTCACCCTCCACAGCGGGGAGCTCCTACGAGCAGTACTTC
TRBJ1-2	.	TRBV28	.	14	CASSFTAPNYGYTF	TGTGCCAGCAGTTTCACAGCCCCTAACTATGGCTACACCTTC
TRBJ2-7	TRBD1	TRBV10-1	few	15	CASRPSTTGPYEQYF	TGCGCCAGCAGACCCAGTACGACAGGGCCCTACGAGCAGTACTTC
TRBJ2-7	.	TRBV9	.	15	CASSVEEGSSYEQYF	TGTGCCAGCAGCGTAGAGGAAGGGAGTTCCTACGAGCAGTACTTC
TRBJ1-1	TRBD1	TRBV27	.	15	CASSLMAGGNTEAFF	TGTGCCAGCAGTTTAATGGCAGGGGGCAATACTGAAGCTTTCTTT
TRBJ2-6	.	TRBV12-5	.	17	CASGLVFGGTGANVLTF	TGTGCTAGTGGTTTGGTTTTCGGGGGAACTGGGGCCAACGTCCTGACTTTC
TRBJ1-4	.	TRBV19	few	15	CASSSTGSTNEKLFF	TGTGCCAGTAGTTCCACAGGGTCCACTAATGAAAAACTGTTTTTT
TRBJ1-1	TRBD1	TRBV11-1	.	12	CASSSGGGKAFF	TGTGCCAGCAGCTCCGGAGGGGGCAAAGCTTTCTTT
TRBJ2-7	TRBD1	TRBV7-2	few	15	CASSLEAGGFYEQYF	TGTGCCAGCAGCTTAGAGGCAGGGGGCTTCTACGAGCAGTACTTC
TRBJ2-3	TRBD2	TRBV5-1	.	15	CASSLTSAYTDTQYF	TGCGCCAGCAGCTTGACTAGCGCCTACACAGATACGCAGTATTTT
TRBJ1-5	.	TRBV19	.	16	CASSIVGQDSNQPQHF	TGTGCCAGTAGTATAGTGGGGCAGGATAGCAATCAGCCCCAGCATTTT
TRBJ2-1	.	TRBV7-9	.	15	CASSLAGGTGLEQFF	TGTGCCAGCAGCTTAGCTGGCGGGACCGGCTTGGAGCAGTTCTTC
TRBJ2-5	.	TRBV5-4	.	13	CASSLPEVETQYF	TGTGCCAGCAGCTTGCCCGAGGTAGAGACCCAGTACTTC
TRBJ2-7	TRBD1	TRBV4-2	few	15	CASSQTGQNSYEQYF	TGTGCCAGCAGCCAAACGGGACAGAACTCCTACGAGCAGTACTTC
TRBJ1-1	.	TRBV6-5	.	11	CASILGHEAFF	TGTGCCAGCATCCTGGGACACGAAGCTTTCTTT
TRBJ2-7	.	TRBV7-9	many	16	CASSLLSRASIYEQYF	TGTGCCAGCAGCTTATTGTCTCGAGCCTCTATCTACGAGCAGTACTTC